These T cell receptor beta chains were read from a single sample in a study of vaccination effects on CD4 cells after COVID-19. The antigens for these receptors are not known. The data were produced by immunoSEQ multiplex PCR, yet TCRdb's version contains in-frame clones alone and is incomplete. In the table there are 45,000 to 65,000 clones, around 80% of which are singletons. The input for sequencing was CD4+ T cells from PBMCs cultured with HCoV-229E spike peptides, taken before COVID-19 vaccination. These receptors originate from a human donor who received a COVID-19 vaccine. Each CDR3 is given with its conserved first and last residue. Each record gives: CDR3 DNA, CDR3 protein, J gene, D gene, V gene, clone size. The D gene is left open where the match is weak. Clone sizes are given selectively: once, few, many, or a class where the clone is expanded.

CDR3nt: TGTGCCAGCAGCTTAAGGGACAGGGGCCGAGAGGGCTACACCTTC
CDR3aa: CASSLRDRGREGYTF
j_gene: TRBJ1-2
d_gene: TRBD1
v_gene: TRBV7-6
abundance: NA

CDR3nt: TGTGCCAGCTCGTCCGGGACCCCTCAGCGAAACACCATATATTTT
CDR3aa: CASSSGTPQRNTIYF
j_gene: TRBJ1-3
d_gene: NA
v_gene: TRBV18
abundance: NA

CDR3nt: TGTGCCAGCACTTACACGGGGGCCAACGTCCTGACTTTC
CDR3aa: CASTYTGANVLTF
j_gene: TRBJ2-6
d_gene: NA
v_gene: TRBV25-1
abundance: once

CDR3nt: TGTGCCAGTAGTATGGGTGAGAGGAATGAAAAACTGTTTTTT
CDR3aa: CASSMGERNEKLFF
j_gene: TRBJ1-4
d_gene: NA
v_gene: TRBV19
abundance: NA

CDR3nt: TGTGCCACCAGTGTCCCGGGAGCAGGCACAGATACGCAGTATTTT
CDR3aa: CATSVPGAGTDTQYF
j_gene: TRBJ2-3
d_gene: NA
v_gene: TRBV24-1
abundance: NA

CDR3nt: TGCGCCAGCAGCTTGGACAGGGGGAACACTGAAGCTTTCTTT
CDR3aa: CASSLDRGNTEAFF
j_gene: TRBJ1-1
d_gene: TRBD1
v_gene: TRBV5-1
abundance: NA

CDR3nt: TGTGCCAGCAGCTTATACTTAGATACGCAGTATTTT
CDR3aa: CASSLYLDTQYF
j_gene: TRBJ2-3
d_gene: NA
v_gene: TRBV7-9
abundance: NA

CDR3nt: TGTGCCTTTCACCGGGATTTAAATGAAAAACTGTTTTTT
CDR3aa: CAFHRDLNEKLFF
j_gene: TRBJ1-4
d_gene: NA
v_gene: TRBV30
abundance: NA

CDR3nt: TGTGCCAGTAGTATTAAACAGATTGGAAGCGGGGAGCTGTTTTTT
CDR3aa: CASSIKQIGSGELFF
j_gene: TRBJ2-2
d_gene: NA
v_gene: TRBV19
abundance: NA

CDR3nt: TGTGCCAGTAGGGTGGGGGGTGAGGGCCGAGGCCCAGATACGCAGTATTTT
CDR3aa: CASRVGGEGRGPDTQYF
j_gene: TRBJ2-3
d_gene: NA
v_gene: TRBV19
abundance: NA

CDR3nt: TGTGCCAGCAGTCGACAGGGGCATCAGCCCCAGCATTTT
CDR3aa: CASSRQGHQPQHF
j_gene: TRBJ1-5
d_gene: TRBD1
v_gene: TRBV6-5
abundance: NA

CDR3nt: TGTGCCAGCAGCCCCTCGTACGCGGAGGACCAGCATTTT
CDR3aa: CASSPSYAEDQHF
j_gene: TRBJ1-5
d_gene: NA
v_gene: TRBV3-1/TRBV3-2
abundance: few

CDR3nt: TGTGCCTGGAAACCAGAAGGGCGGGGGCCACGGGAGACCCAGTACTTC
CDR3aa: CAWKPEGRGPRETQYF
j_gene: TRBJ2-5
d_gene: NA
v_gene: TRBV30
abundance: NA

CDR3nt: TGTGCCAGTAGTCCGGACAGGGGCTCCTACAATGAGCAGTTCTTC
CDR3aa: CASSPDRGSYNEQFF
j_gene: TRBJ2-1
d_gene: TRBD1
v_gene: TRBV19
abundance: NA

CDR3nt: TGTGCCAGCAGTGAAGCGAGGCGGGGGAGCAATCAGCCCCAGCATTTT
CDR3aa: CASSEARRGSNQPQHF
j_gene: TRBJ1-5
d_gene: NA
v_gene: TRBV6-1
abundance: NA

CDR3nt: TGTGCCAGCAGTCACGACAGGACCCGCAATCAGCCCCAGCATTTT
CDR3aa: CASSHDRTRNQPQHF
j_gene: TRBJ1-5
d_gene: NA
v_gene: TRBV6-5
abundance: NA

CDR3nt: TGTGCCAGCTCACCACTAGTATCCTCTGGGGCCAACGTCCTGACTTTC
CDR3aa: CASSPLVSSGANVLTF
j_gene: TRBJ2-6
d_gene: NA
v_gene: TRBV18
abundance: NA

CDR3nt: TGTGCCAGCAGCCAAGACAGGGTGGCAGATACGCAGTATTTT
CDR3aa: CASSQDRVADTQYF
j_gene: TRBJ2-3
d_gene: TRBD1
v_gene: TRBV5-4
abundance: NA

CDR3nt: TGTGCCAGTAGTCATATTAATGAAAAACTGTTTTTT
CDR3aa: CASSHINEKLFF
j_gene: TRBJ1-4
d_gene: NA
v_gene: TRBV19
abundance: once

CDR3nt: TGTGCCAGCAGCTTAATAGGAGCATATAATTCACCCCTCCACTTT
CDR3aa: CASSLIGAYNSPLHF
j_gene: TRBJ1-6
d_gene: NA
v_gene: TRBV7-3
abundance: once

CDR3nt: TGCGCCAGCAGTGAGTCGAGAGGACAGGGCCCTCCCAATGAGCAGTTCTTC
CDR3aa: CASSESRGQGPPNEQFF
j_gene: TRBJ2-1
d_gene: TRBD1
v_gene: TRBV10-1
abundance: NA

CDR3nt: TGTGCCAGCTCACCCCCCTTAGACAGCTATGGCTACACCTTC
CDR3aa: CASSPPLDSYGYTF
j_gene: TRBJ1-2
d_gene: NA
v_gene: TRBV18
abundance: once

CDR3nt: TGTGCCAGCAGCCAAGATAGAAGAGAGACCCAGTACTTC
CDR3aa: CASSQDRRETQYF
j_gene: TRBJ2-5
d_gene: NA
v_gene: TRBV3-1/TRBV3-2
abundance: NA

CDR3nt: TGTGCCAGCAGCAAAAGCGGGGGGCCGTACACCGGGGAGCTGTTTTTT
CDR3aa: CASSKSGGPYTGELFF
j_gene: TRBJ2-2
d_gene: TRBD2
v_gene: TRBV7-3
abundance: NA

CDR3nt: TGTGCCAGCAGTTATTACATCCCGGGACAGGGAAAGACCCAGTACTTC
CDR3aa: CASSYYIPGQGKTQYF
j_gene: TRBJ2-5
d_gene: TRBD1
v_gene: TRBV6-5
abundance: NA

CDR3nt: TGTGCCAGCTCACCACCCGCCGGGGGGGCAAAAGAGACCCAGTACTTC
CDR3aa: CASSPPAGGAKETQYF
j_gene: TRBJ2-5
d_gene: TRBD2
v_gene: TRBV18
abundance: NA

CDR3nt: TGCGCCAGCAGCTCCGGAGGGGGTTGGAATGAGCAGTTCTTC
CDR3aa: CASSSGGGWNEQFF
j_gene: TRBJ2-1
d_gene: NA
v_gene: TRBV5-1
abundance: NA

CDR3nt: TGTGCCAGCAAACAGGGTTTTCAGCCCCAGCATTTT
CDR3aa: CASKQGFQPQHF
j_gene: TRBJ1-5
d_gene: NA
v_gene: TRBV12-3/TRBV12-4
abundance: NA

CDR3nt: TGTGCCAGTCAGCTTAGGGTAGGGGAGAACACTGAAGCTTTCTTT
CDR3aa: CASQLRVGENTEAFF
j_gene: TRBJ1-1
d_gene: NA
v_gene: TRBV7-2
abundance: NA

CDR3nt: TGTGCCAGCTCACTAACCGGTCCGGGGGCAAGCAATCAGCCCCAGCATTTT
CDR3aa: CASSLTGPGASNQPQHF
j_gene: TRBJ1-5
d_gene: NA
v_gene: TRBV18
abundance: NA

CDR3nt: TGTGCCATCGCTGAGGGAGGCGAGACCCAGTACTTC
CDR3aa: CAIAEGGETQYF
j_gene: TRBJ2-5
d_gene: NA
v_gene: TRBV10-3
abundance: NA

CDR3nt: TGTGCCAGCTCCTCAGGGAGGGGGGACACTGAAGCTTTCTTT
CDR3aa: CASSSGRGDTEAFF
j_gene: TRBJ1-1
d_gene: NA
v_gene: TRBV18
abundance: NA

CDR3nt: TGCAGCGTTGTAGGGACAGGGTCTGGCTACACCTTC
CDR3aa: CSVVGTGSGYTF
j_gene: TRBJ1-2
d_gene: TRBD1
v_gene: TRBV29-1
abundance: few

CDR3nt: TGTGCCAGCAGTACCGACAGGGACTCTGGAAACACCATATATTTT
CDR3aa: CASSTDRDSGNTIYF
j_gene: TRBJ1-3
d_gene: TRBD1
v_gene: TRBV6-5
abundance: NA

CDR3nt: TGTGCCAGCAGCTTGGGACTAGCGGGGGGGCGAGGTACGCAGTATTTT
CDR3aa: CASSLGLAGGRGTQYF
j_gene: TRBJ2-3
d_gene: TRBD2
v_gene: TRBV11-2
abundance: NA

CDR3nt: TGTGCCAGCTTGAACAGACCGAACACTGAAGCTTTCTTT
CDR3aa: CASLNRPNTEAFF
j_gene: TRBJ1-1
d_gene: NA
v_gene: TRBV6-5
abundance: few

CDR3nt: TGTGCCAGCAGCGTACTCCCAGGGACCCACAAACTGTTTTTT
CDR3aa: CASSVLPGTHKLFF
j_gene: TRBJ1-4
d_gene: NA
v_gene: TRBV9
abundance: NA

CDR3nt: TGTGCCACCAGCCCTTTGCGGGGGAACACCGGGGAGCTGTTTTTT
CDR3aa: CATSPLRGNTGELFF
j_gene: TRBJ2-2
d_gene: NA
v_gene: TRBV24-1
abundance: NA

CDR3nt: TGTGCCAGCAGCTTAAGGGGGATAGCGGGGAGTATAGATACGCAGTATTTT
CDR3aa: CASSLRGIAGSIDTQYF
j_gene: TRBJ2-3
d_gene: TRBD2
v_gene: TRBV7-2
abundance: NA

CDR3nt: TGTGCCAGTAGTCCGCGACAGGGACTAGACACCATATATTTT
CDR3aa: CASSPRQGLDTIYF
j_gene: TRBJ1-3
d_gene: TRBD1
v_gene: TRBV19
abundance: NA

CDR3nt: TGTGCCAGCAGTGATCAGCGGGCCACAGATACGCAGTATTTT
CDR3aa: CASSDQRATDTQYF
j_gene: TRBJ2-3
d_gene: NA
v_gene: TRBV2
abundance: NA

CDR3nt: TGTGCCAGCAGTGAGTTCGGGACAGGGTTTAATAGTGTTGGTTCACCCCTCCACTTT
CDR3aa: CASSEFGTGFNSVGSPLHF
j_gene: TRBJ1-6
d_gene: TRBD1
v_gene: TRBV6-1
abundance: NA

CDR3nt: TGCGCCAGCAGCCATGGGACAGGGGGCGGCACCGGGGAGCTGTTTTTT
CDR3aa: CASSHGTGGGTGELFF
j_gene: TRBJ2-2
d_gene: TRBD1
v_gene: TRBV4-1
abundance: once

CDR3nt: TGTGCCAGCAGCCAGAACGAGGGGGTAGGGGGCAATCAGCCCCAGCATTTT
CDR3aa: CASSQNEGVGGNQPQHF
j_gene: TRBJ1-5
d_gene: NA
v_gene: TRBV7-8
abundance: NA

CDR3nt: TGTGCCACCGGGGACAGGGGGTTTCAACCCCAGCATTTT
CDR3aa: CATGDRGFQPQHF
j_gene: TRBJ1-5
d_gene: TRBD1
v_gene: TRBV24-1
abundance: NA

CDR3nt: TGCGCCAGCAGCCAAGTGGGGACAGGGGGCGTTAACACCGGGGAGCTGTTTTTT
CDR3aa: CASSQVGTGGVNTGELFF
j_gene: TRBJ2-2
d_gene: TRBD1
v_gene: TRBV4-1
abundance: few

CDR3nt: TGTGCCAGCACCACAGGGGGGGTCCAGCCCCAGCATTTT
CDR3aa: CASTTGGVQPQHF
j_gene: TRBJ1-5
d_gene: TRBD1
v_gene: TRBV6-5
abundance: NA

CDR3nt: TGTGCCACCAGTTGGTCAGGGGGTGCATCCACAGATACGCAGTATTTT
CDR3aa: CATSWSGGASTDTQYF
j_gene: TRBJ2-3
d_gene: TRBD1
v_gene: TRBV24-1
abundance: NA

CDR3nt: TGTGCCAGTAGTATAGCTCCGGGTAACTATGGCTACACCTTC
CDR3aa: CASSIAPGNYGYTF
j_gene: TRBJ1-2
d_gene: NA
v_gene: TRBV19
abundance: NA

CDR3nt: TGCGCCAGCAGCCAATACAGGGGGCGCGGCACCGGGGAGCTGTTTTTT
CDR3aa: CASSQYRGRGTGELFF
j_gene: TRBJ2-2
d_gene: TRBD1
v_gene: TRBV4-3
abundance: NA

CDR3nt: TGTGCCAGCAGCTTGGGGGTACACCAAGAGACCCAGTACTTC
CDR3aa: CASSLGVHQETQYF
j_gene: TRBJ2-5
d_gene: NA
v_gene: TRBV5-5
abundance: NA

CDR3nt: TGTGCCAGCAGCCCGAGTAGCGGGGGATGGGAGACCCAGTACTTC
CDR3aa: CASSPSSGGWETQYF
j_gene: TRBJ2-5
d_gene: TRBD2
v_gene: TRBV7-2
abundance: NA

CDR3nt: TGTGCCAGCAGTCTCGGGACGGCCCTCTCCAGTGCGCAGTATTTT
CDR3aa: CASSLGTALSSAQYF
j_gene: TRBJ2-3
d_gene: NA
v_gene: TRBV9
abundance: NA

CDR3nt: TGTGCCAGCAGCCCGAGGGTAGGGTGGGATACGCAGTATTTT
CDR3aa: CASSPRVGWDTQYF
j_gene: TRBJ2-3
d_gene: NA
v_gene: TRBV11-2
abundance: NA

CDR3nt: TGTGCCAGCAGCTTCGATCGGAACACTGAAGCTTTCTTT
CDR3aa: CASSFDRNTEAFF
j_gene: TRBJ1-1
d_gene: NA
v_gene: TRBV5-5
abundance: few

CDR3nt: TGTGCCAGCAGCTTTACCAGGGTTGGGAATGAGCAGTTCTTC
CDR3aa: CASSFTRVGNEQFF
j_gene: TRBJ2-1
d_gene: NA
v_gene: TRBV7-8
abundance: NA

CDR3nt: TGTGCCATCAGTGAGTCGGTCCGGGGTGGTCCGAGGATGGACACCATATATTTT
CDR3aa: CAISESVRGGPRMDTIYF
j_gene: TRBJ1-3
d_gene: NA
v_gene: TRBV10-3
abundance: NA

CDR3nt: TGCGCCAGCAGCTTGGATTCAGGGTCCCAGCCCCAGCATTTT
CDR3aa: CASSLDSGSQPQHF
j_gene: TRBJ1-5
d_gene: NA
v_gene: TRBV5-1
abundance: NA

CDR3nt: TGTGCCAGCAGCTCCGTGGGGGGATTAACAGATACGCAGTATTTT
CDR3aa: CASSSVGGLTDTQYF
j_gene: TRBJ2-3
d_gene: NA
v_gene: TRBV7-3
abundance: once

CDR3nt: TGTGCCAGCAGACGTAGGGAGACCCAGTACTTC
CDR3aa: CASRRRETQYF
j_gene: TRBJ2-5
d_gene: NA
v_gene: TRBV12-3/TRBV12-4
abundance: NA